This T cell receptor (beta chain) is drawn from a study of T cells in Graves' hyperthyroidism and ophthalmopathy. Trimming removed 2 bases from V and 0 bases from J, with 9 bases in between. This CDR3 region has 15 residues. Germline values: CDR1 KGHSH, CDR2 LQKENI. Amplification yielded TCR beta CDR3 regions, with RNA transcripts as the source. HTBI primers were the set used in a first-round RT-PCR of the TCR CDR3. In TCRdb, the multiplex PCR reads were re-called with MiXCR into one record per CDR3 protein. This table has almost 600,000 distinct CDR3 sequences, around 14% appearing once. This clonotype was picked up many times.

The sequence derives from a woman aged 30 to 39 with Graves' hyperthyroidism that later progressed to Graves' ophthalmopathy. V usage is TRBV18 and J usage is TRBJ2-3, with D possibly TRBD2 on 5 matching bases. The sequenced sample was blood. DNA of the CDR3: TGTGCCAGCTCACCAGAGGGTCTGAGCACAGATACGCAGTATTTT. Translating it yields CASSPEGLSTDTQYF. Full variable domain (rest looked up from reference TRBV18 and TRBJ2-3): NAGVMQNPRHLVRRRGQEARLRCSPMKGHSHVYWYRQLPEEGLKFMVYLQKENIIDESGMPKERFSAEFPKEGPSILRIQQVVRGDSAAYFCASSPEGLSTDTQYFGPGTRLTVL.